A single sample gave rise to the 22 T cell receptor beta chains below, sequenced in a study of CD8 T cells in ankylosing spondylitis (dated by TCRdb to the late 2010s). The library was produced with 5' RACE. The data were produced on an Illumina HiSeq 2500. TCRdb's own reprocessing of the public reads used fastp at Q25 and MiXCR and kept productive beta chains. When rows share a CDR3 protein, they turn into one entry using the most common DNA and genes. The sample table records around 150,000 distinct CDR3 sequences; more than 9.5% of these occur just once. The ten largest clones take up about 3.8% of the sample. Sequencing was carried out using blood, either unsorted or a sorted T cell fraction (not recorded which). These receptors were collected from a female donor with ankylosing spondylitis or in good health (not recorded which).

The V gene is TRBV7-2, the J gene TRBJ2-2; no clear D gene. The CDR3 sequence is 16 residues long. The germline V gene has CDR1 SGHTA and CDR2 FQGNSA. Trimming cost V 5 bases and J 1 base, with 14 bases left between them. The CDR3 bases are TGTGCCAGCAGCCTCCAGGCAGGCCAGAACACCGGGGAGCTGTTTTTT. Translating gives CASSLQAGQNTGELFF.

This clonotype came up many times. The chain recombines TRBV29-1 with TRBJ1-5; no clear D gene. V dropped 7 bases and J dropped 1 base, with 11 bases sitting between them. The CDR3 spans 13 residues. The germline gives CDR1 SQVTM, CDR2 ANQGSEA. For the CDR3, the DNA is TGCAGCGCCGCCCTATCCAGCAATCAGCCCCAGCATTTT. Translating it yields CSAALSSNQPQHF.

For this clonotype: This may arise from a read error, as a much more abundant clone is one base away. The genes are TRBV2 and TRBJ2-5, with D tentatively TRBD2 (5 bases). The length of the CDR3 is 11 residues. CDR1 is SNHLY, CDR2 FYNNEI, per germline. The DNA of the CDR3 is TGTGTCAGCAGTGGAGGTTCGACCCAGTACTTC. Encoded protein: CVSSGGSTQYF.

This rearrangement joins TRBV7-8 to TRBJ2-2, with TRBD1 matching over 8 bases. J gave up 4 bases and V 5 bases, and 6 bases lay outside the gene matches. This CDR3 has 15 amino acids. Germline V gives CDR1 SGHVS, CDR2 FQNEAQ. The CDR3, as DNA: TGTGCCAGCAGCCTCCGGGACAGGTTCACCGGGGAGCTGTTTTTT. Its protein is CASSLRDRFTGELFF. The whole variable domain, remainder taken from reference TRBV7-8 and TRBJ2-2, is GAGVSQSPRYKVAKRGQDVALRCDPISGHVSLFWYQQALGQGPEFLTYFQNEAQLDKSGLPSDRFFAERPEGSVSTLKIQRTQQEDSAVYLCASSLRDRFTGELFFGEGSRLTVL.

This clonotype was found a few times. V usage is TRBV5-5 and J usage is TRBJ1-2, with D possibly TRBD1 on 6 matching bases. There are 16 residues in the CDR3. V shed 2 bases and J shed 2 bases, with 16 bases lying between them. The germline V gene has CDR1 SGHKS and CDR2 YYEKEE (reference sequence). Here the CDR3 DNA reads TGTGCCAGCAGCTTTGGTATAGGGGGGATCAACTATGGCTACACCTTC. It translates to CASSFGIGGINYGYTF.

This chain connects TRBV7-6 to TRBJ1-6, with 7 bases fitting TRBD1. V shed 4 bases, J shed 6 bases, and the junction held 12 bases outside the gene matches. From germline, CDR1 is SGHVS and CDR2 FNYEAQ. The CDR3 totals 17 residues. The chain's CDR3 is CASSSRGGAGFNSPLHF. Written as DNA, the CDR3 is TGTGCCAGCAGCTCCAGGGGGGGGGCCGGGTTTAATTCACCCCTCCACTTT.

This clonotype was seen a handful of times. The rearrangement links TRBV5-1 to TRBJ2-6; D possibly corresponds to TRBD1 (6 bases). The germline V and J ends were trimmed by 3 bases and 0 bases, with 13 bases remaining between them. CDR3 size: 17 residues. Germline CDR1 reads SGHRS; CDR2 reads YFSETQ. The CDR3 is CASSSRTASSGANVLTF. The CDR3, as DNA: TGCGCCAGCAGCTCTCGGACAGCATCCTCTGGGGCCAACGTCCTGACTTTC.

This clonotype appeared many times. J is TRBJ2-7 and V is TRBV10-3; D is unresolved. From germline, CDR1 is ENHRY and CDR2 SYGVKD. The CDR3 length is 15 residues. The V end lost 0 bases, the J end lost 1 base, and 10 bases lay between the germline ends. CDR3 bases: TGTGCCATCAGTGAGTCGTTGCCCATATCCTACGAGCAGTACTTC. Amino acid sequence: CAISESLPISYEQYF.

This rearrangement joins TRBV7-8 to TRBJ1-2; D might be TRBD1 (5 bases). The CDR3 loop spans 16 amino acids. Germline assignment: CDR1 SGHVS and CDR2 FQNEAQ. Trimming cost V 5 bases and J 1 base, with 17 bases left between them. This chain's CDR3 is CASSPGPEGLNYGYTF. Here the CDR3 DNA reads TGTGCCAGCAGCCCCGGGCCGGAGGGGCTTAACTATGGCTACACCTTC.

V is TRBV23-1 and J is TRBJ2-1; a weak D match, TRBD1 (7 bases). TRBV23-1 is designated an ORF whose function remains uncertain. The CDR3 extends over 16 amino acids. Trimming stripped 0 bases from V and 4 bases from J, with 13 bases between. The CDR3 protein is CASSQSRQGGYNEQFF. The CDR3, as DNA: TGCGCCAGCAGTCAATCTCGCCAGGGGGGATACAATGAGCAGTTCTTC.

In this sample, this clonotype turned up many times. This rearrangement joins TRBV3-1 to TRBJ1-1; the D gene is possibly TRBD1 (5 bases). This CDR3 has 13 amino acids. Germline loops: CDR1 LGHDT, CDR2 YNNKEL (reference sequence). V dropped 4 bases and J dropped 3 bases, with 9 bases sitting between them. The CDR3 sequence is CASSRGGDTEAFF. CDR3 nucleotides: TGTGCCAGCAGCCGGGGGGGGGACACTGAAGCTTTCTTT.

The chain uses TRBV5-4 and TRBJ2-1, with TRBD1 matching 9 bases. Losses at the gene ends were 5 bases for V and 6 bases for J; bases not matched to a gene: 12. This CDR3 is built from 16 residues. CDR1 SGHNT and CDR2 YYREEE come from the germline V gene (reference sequence). The CDR3 DNA sequence: TGTGCCAGCAGTTATACCGGGACAGGGAGGTTCAATGAGCAGTTCTTC. Its protein product is CASSYTGTGRFNEQFF.

The chain combines TRBV23-1 with TRBJ2-1, with 10 bases matching TRBD1. TRBV23-1 belongs to the ORF category, with a function that is uncertain. This CDR3 is built from 16 residues. The ends lost 3 bases at V and 2 bases at J; junction bases unmatched: 4. CDR3 nucleotide sequence: TGCGCCAGCAGTCACGCTGGGACAGGGGCCTACAATGAGCAGTTCTTC. Translation gives CASSHAGTGAYNEQFF.

In this sample, this clonotype turned up many times. This rearrangement joins TRBV28 to TRBJ2-7; tentatively, D is TRBD1 (6 bases). V was cut by 6 bases and J by 2 bases, with 17 bases left in between. Germline values: CDR1 MDHEN, CDR2 SYDVKM. The CDR3 is made up of 15 amino acids. DNA of the CDR3: TGTGCCAGCAGACCGACAGGACCGACTCCCTACGAGCAGTACTTC. This sequence encodes CASRPTGPTPYEQYF.

This clonotype was recorded at least ten times. V is TRBV29-1 and J is TRBJ1-1, with a possible D match to TRBD1 (5 bases). In germline, CDR1 is SQVTM, CDR2 ANQGSEA. This CDR3 comprises 12 residues. V lost 7 bases and J 1 base, leaving 10 bases between the germline ends. The CDR3 protein is CSGDPRNTEAFF. The CDR3 bases are TGCAGCGGGGACCCAAGGAACACTGAAGCTTTCTTT.

As for this clonotype: Being one base from a much bigger clone, this may be a read error. The rearrangement joins TRBV23-1 to TRBJ2-4, with D possibly TRBD2 on 7 matching bases. TRBV23-1 belongs to the ORF category, with a function that is uncertain. The length of the CDR3 is 15 residues. The CDR3 here is CASRQSRGGGNIQYF. The DNA for the CDR3 is TGCGCCAGCAGACAATCGAGAGGGGGGGGAAACATTCAGTACTTC.

This clonotype has a count of ten or more. This rearrangement joins TRBV7-9 to TRBJ1-6; D uncertain. CDR1 is SEHNR and CDR2 is FQNEAQ in the germline V gene (reference sequence). The CDR3 loop spans 13 amino acids. The ends were cut back, 1 base at V and 7 bases at J, with 5 bases in the middle. The CDR3 loop reads CASSLVANSPLHF. The CDR3, as DNA: TGTGCCAGCAGCTTAGTGGCAAATTCACCCCTCCACTTT.

This clonotype was found many times. The chain uses TRBV12-3 or TRBV12-4 and TRBJ2-1; 8 positions match TRBD2. The trim removed 8 bases at V and 7 bases at J, leaving 7 bases unmatched. The CDR3 is made up of 13 amino acids. CDR3 sequence (DNA): TGTGCCAGCCTAGCGGGTTATGGAAATGAGCAGTTCTTC. Its protein is CASLAGYGNEQFF.

This sequence joins TRBV18 and TRBJ2-7; TRBD2 agrees at 7 bases. In germline, CDR1 is KGHSH, CDR2 LQKENI. V shed 6 bases and J 3 bases; nucleotides not matched to a gene: 5. The CDR3 is 13 amino acids. The CDR3 bases are TGTGCCAGCTCCGAAGCGGGAAGCTACGAGCAGTACTTC. The encoded protein is CASSEAGSYEQYF.

This clonotype was observed a few times. J is TRBJ2-7 and V is TRBV6-5; a possible D gene is TRBD2 (6 bases). Trimming cost V 2 bases and J 3 bases, with 11 bases left between them. Germline CDR1 MNHEY, CDR2 SVGAGI. This CDR3 spans 14 amino acids. The CDR3 loop is CASSYGGYLYEQYF. As DNA, the CDR3 is TGTGCCAGCAGTTACGGGGGGTACCTCTACGAGCAGTACTTC.

This clonotype was counted ten times or more. V usage is TRBV20-1 and J usage is TRBJ1-5; perhaps TRBD1 as D (5 bases). Germline-derived CDR1 and CDR2 are DFQATT and SNEGSKA (reference sequence). The CDR3 loop spans 13 amino acids. V was pared by 1 base and J by 10 bases, with 14 bases between. The DNA of the CDR3 is TGCAGTGCTAGAGTACCAGGGACGTACCCCCAGCATTTT. As protein: CSARVPGTYPQHF.

The chain uses TRBV2 and TRBJ1-5, with a tentative D call TRBD1 (6 bases). Germline V lookup: CDR1 SNHLY, CDR2 FYNNEI. CDR3 length: 16 amino acids. V gave up 3 bases and J gave up 2 bases, with 14 bases separating them. This CDR3 is CASSEGGRGGNQPQHF. CDR3 DNA sequence: TGTGCCAGCAGTGAGGGGGGGCGCGGCGGCAATCAGCCCCAGCATTTT.